Listed below are T cell receptor beta chains from one sample, sequenced in a study of shared clonotypes between healthy human individuals. The assay was immunoSEQ multiplex PCR, and TCRdb's table has in-frame clones only and misses some. The repertoire holds 2 million to 2.5 million clones, with approximately 93% as singletons. The sequencing input was naive CD4+ T cells from PBMCs. The receptors come from a man between 18 and 29 years old in good health. Some clones in this sample may be carry-over from other donors' samples. CDR3s include the opening cysteine and the closing phenylalanine or tryptophan. Fields, in order: CDR3 protein, CDR3 DNA, V gene, D gene, J gene, clone size. A D gene is named only where the DNA matches it firmly. Clone size is stated in some rows and not others, as once, few, many or a class when expanded.

CDR3aa: CASRGGGAEETQYF
CDR3nt: TGCGCCAGCAGGGGAGGAGGGGCGGAAGAGACCCAGTACTTC
v_gene: TRBV5-1
d_gene: NA
j_gene: TRBJ2-5
abundance: NA

CDR3aa: CASSKGGGTQYF
CDR3nt: TGTGCCAGCAGCAAAGGGGGGGGGACCCAGTACTTC
v_gene: TRBV6-5
d_gene: NA
j_gene: TRBJ2-5
abundance: NA

CDR3aa: CASRQVLSDTQYF
CDR3nt: TGTGCCAGCAGACAGGTTCTATCAGATACGCAGTATTTT
v_gene: TRBV2
d_gene: NA
j_gene: TRBJ2-3
abundance: NA

CDR3aa: CASQEGADYGYTF
CDR3nt: TGTGCCAGTCAAGAGGGGGCTGACTATGGCTACACCTTC
v_gene: TRBV28
d_gene: TRBD1
j_gene: TRBJ1-2
abundance: NA

CDR3aa: CASSHEGQGLSSYNSPLHF
CDR3nt: TGCGCCAGCAGCCATGAAGGACAGGGATTAAGCTCCTATAATTCACCCCTCCACTTT
v_gene: TRBV4-1
d_gene: TRBD1
j_gene: TRBJ1-6
abundance: NA

CDR3aa: CASSLMSGRNTGELFF
CDR3nt: TGCGCCAGCAGCCTCATGTCGGGCCGGAACACCGGGGAGCTGTTTTTT
v_gene: TRBV4-1
d_gene: NA
j_gene: TRBJ2-2
abundance: NA

CDR3aa: CASSTAQGVTEAFF
CDR3nt: TGTGCCAGCTCAACGGCACAGGGGGTCACTGAAGCTTTCTTT
v_gene: TRBV18
d_gene: TRBD1
j_gene: TRBJ1-1
abundance: NA

CDR3aa: CASSLDRGYEQYF
CDR3nt: TGTGCCAGCAGCTTAGACAGGGGCTACGAGCAGTACTTC
v_gene: TRBV7-3
d_gene: TRBD1
j_gene: TRBJ2-7
abundance: NA

CDR3aa: CASSFLAGGPEQYF
CDR3nt: TGTGCCAGCAGCTTTCTAGCGGGAGGGCCCGAGCAGTACTTC
v_gene: TRBV7-9
d_gene: TRBD2
j_gene: TRBJ2-7
abundance: once

CDR3aa: CASRTGDVGNQPQHF
CDR3nt: TGTGCCAGTAGGACAGGGGACGTGGGCAATCAGCCCCAGCATTTT
v_gene: TRBV19
d_gene: TRBD1
j_gene: TRBJ1-5
abundance: NA

CDR3aa: CASSFRTGGELNEQFF
CDR3nt: TGTGCCAGCAGTTTCCGGACAGGGGGCGAGTTGAATGAGCAGTTCTTC
v_gene: TRBV6-6
d_gene: TRBD1
j_gene: TRBJ2-1
abundance: NA

CDR3aa: CASSTLTGAPREEQFF
CDR3nt: TGTGCCAGCAGTACACTAACGGGAGCTCCGAGGGAGGAGCAGTTCTTC
v_gene: TRBV28
d_gene: NA
j_gene: TRBJ2-1
abundance: NA

CDR3aa: CASSSWDYGYTF
CDR3nt: TGTGCCAGCAGCTCGTGGGACTATGGCTACACCTTC
v_gene: TRBV7-9
d_gene: NA
j_gene: TRBJ1-2
abundance: few

CDR3aa: CASSQGLRTSGPLSSEQYF
CDR3nt: TGTGCCAGCAGCCAAGGTCTCCGGACTAGCGGGCCGCTGTCTTCTGAGCAGTACTTC
v_gene: TRBV14
d_gene: TRBD2
j_gene: TRBJ2-7
abundance: once

CDR3aa: CASQRTFGTDTQYF
CDR3nt: TGTGCCAGCCAGCGAACATTCGGCACAGATACGCAGTATTTT
v_gene: TRBV11-2
d_gene: NA
j_gene: TRBJ2-3
abundance: NA

CDR3aa: CASSSRTSGSVRELFF
CDR3nt: TGTGCCAGCAGCTCAAGGACTAGCGGGAGTGTCAGGGAGCTGTTTTTT
v_gene: TRBV5-6
d_gene: TRBD2
j_gene: TRBJ2-2
abundance: NA

CDR3aa: CASSIGTSGIRPGETQYF
CDR3nt: TGTGCCAGCAGCATAGGGACTAGCGGGATCCGCCCGGGAGAGACCCAGTACTTC
v_gene: TRBV7-2
d_gene: TRBD2
j_gene: TRBJ2-5
abundance: NA